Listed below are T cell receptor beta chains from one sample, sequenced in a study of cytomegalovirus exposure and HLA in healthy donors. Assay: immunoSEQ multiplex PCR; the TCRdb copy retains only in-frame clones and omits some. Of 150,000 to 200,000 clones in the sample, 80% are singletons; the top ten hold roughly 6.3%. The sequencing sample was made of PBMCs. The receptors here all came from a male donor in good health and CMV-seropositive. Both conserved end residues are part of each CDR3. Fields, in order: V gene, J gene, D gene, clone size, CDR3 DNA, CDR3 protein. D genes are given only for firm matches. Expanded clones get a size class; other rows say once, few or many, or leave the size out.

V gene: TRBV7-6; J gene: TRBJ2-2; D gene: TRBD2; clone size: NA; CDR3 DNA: TGTGCCAGCAGCATTCTAGCGGGAGGGCCTGGGGCCGGGGAGCTGTTTTTT; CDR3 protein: CASSILAGGPGAGELFF
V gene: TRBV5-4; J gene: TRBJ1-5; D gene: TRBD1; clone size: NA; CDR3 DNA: TGTGCCAGCAGCCAGGGACAGGGGAGGAATCAGCCCCAGCATTTT; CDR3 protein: CASSQGQGRNQPQHF
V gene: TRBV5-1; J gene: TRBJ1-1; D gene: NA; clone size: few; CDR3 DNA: TGCGCCAGCAGCTTGGACAGCCTCACTGAAGCTTTCTTT; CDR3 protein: CASSLDSLTEAFF
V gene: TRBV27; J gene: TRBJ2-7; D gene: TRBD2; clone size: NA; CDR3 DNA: TGTGCCAGCAGTCTCTCCGGAGCGGGAGGCGCTACCTACGAGCAGTACTTC; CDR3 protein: CASSLSGAGGATYEQYF
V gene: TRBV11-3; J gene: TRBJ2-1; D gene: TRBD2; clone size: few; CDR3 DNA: TGTGCCAGCACCGAGCGGACTAGCGGGATCCTACGGGCATCCAACAATGAGCAGTTCTTC; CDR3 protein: CASTERTSGILRASNNEQFF
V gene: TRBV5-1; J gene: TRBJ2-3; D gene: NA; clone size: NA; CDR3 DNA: TGCGCCAGCAGCTTGGCTGGCATGGATACGCAGTATTTT; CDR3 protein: CASSLAGMDTQYF
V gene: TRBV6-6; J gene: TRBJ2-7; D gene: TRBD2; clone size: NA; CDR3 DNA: TGTGCCAGCAGTTCCCGACTAGCGCAGGCCTACGAGCAGTACTTC; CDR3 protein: CASSSRLAQAYEQYF
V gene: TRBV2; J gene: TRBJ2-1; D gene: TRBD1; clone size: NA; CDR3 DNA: TGTGCCATCCCCCAAGCACAGGGGTACAATGAGCAGTTCTTC; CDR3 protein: CAIPQAQGYNEQFF
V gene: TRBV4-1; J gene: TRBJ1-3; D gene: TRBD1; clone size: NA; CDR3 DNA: TGCGCCAGCAGCCACCCGACAGGGGGCTTTGGAAACACCATATATTTT; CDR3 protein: CASSHPTGGFGNTIYF
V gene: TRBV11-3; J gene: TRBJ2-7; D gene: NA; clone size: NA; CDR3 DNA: TGTGCCAGCAGCCCCCAAAGTCTAACCTACGAGCAGTACTTC; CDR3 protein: CASSPQSLTYEQYF
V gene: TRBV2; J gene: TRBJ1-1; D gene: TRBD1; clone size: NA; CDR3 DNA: TGTGCCAGCAGTGCAAGCCGACAGGGGGCCCCTGAAGCTTTCTTT; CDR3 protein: CASSASRQGAPEAFF
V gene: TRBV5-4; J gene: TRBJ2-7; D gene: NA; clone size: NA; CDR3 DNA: TGTGCCAGCAGCTTGGCCCCGAGAGCCAAGGAGCAGTACTTC; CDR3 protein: CASSLAPRAKEQYF
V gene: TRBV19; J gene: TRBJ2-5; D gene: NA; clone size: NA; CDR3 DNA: TGTGCCAGTAGTGACGGAGTCCGGGAGACCCAGTACTTC; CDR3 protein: CASSDGVRETQYF
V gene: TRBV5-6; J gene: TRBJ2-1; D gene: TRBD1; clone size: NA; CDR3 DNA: TGTGCCAGCACCCAGGGGGATGAGCAGTTCTTC; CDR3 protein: CASTQGDEQFF
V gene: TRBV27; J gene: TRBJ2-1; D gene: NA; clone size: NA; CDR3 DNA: TGTGCCAGCAAAGGAGTCGATGAGCAGTTCTTC; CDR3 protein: CASKGVDEQFF
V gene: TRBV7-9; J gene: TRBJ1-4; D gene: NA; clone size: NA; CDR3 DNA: TGTGCCAGCAGCTTCAGGTCAACTAATGAAAAACTGTTTTTT; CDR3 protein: CASSFRSTNEKLFF
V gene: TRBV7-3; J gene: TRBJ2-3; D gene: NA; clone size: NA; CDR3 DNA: TGTGCCAGCAGCTTCGGTGCAGCGGATACGCAGTATTTT; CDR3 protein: CASSFGAADTQYF
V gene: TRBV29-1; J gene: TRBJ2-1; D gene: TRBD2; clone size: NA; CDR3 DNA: TGCAGCGTTGCGGAGAGCGGGAGCGCCTACAATGAGCAGTTCTTC; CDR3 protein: CSVAESGSAYNEQFF
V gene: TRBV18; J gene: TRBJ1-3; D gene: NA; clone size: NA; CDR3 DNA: TGTGCCAGCTCACGGGACAAGACTTCTGGAAACACCATATATTTT; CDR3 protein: CASSRDKTSGNTIYF
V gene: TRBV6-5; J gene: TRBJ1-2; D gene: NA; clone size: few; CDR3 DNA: TGTGCCAGCAGTTCTCGGTATGGCTACACCTTC; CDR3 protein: CASSSRYGYTF
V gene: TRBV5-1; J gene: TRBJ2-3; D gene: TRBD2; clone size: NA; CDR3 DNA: TGCGCCAGCAGCTTTCCCTTAGCGGGGGTCACAGATACGCAGTATTTT; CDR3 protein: CASSFPLAGVTDTQYF